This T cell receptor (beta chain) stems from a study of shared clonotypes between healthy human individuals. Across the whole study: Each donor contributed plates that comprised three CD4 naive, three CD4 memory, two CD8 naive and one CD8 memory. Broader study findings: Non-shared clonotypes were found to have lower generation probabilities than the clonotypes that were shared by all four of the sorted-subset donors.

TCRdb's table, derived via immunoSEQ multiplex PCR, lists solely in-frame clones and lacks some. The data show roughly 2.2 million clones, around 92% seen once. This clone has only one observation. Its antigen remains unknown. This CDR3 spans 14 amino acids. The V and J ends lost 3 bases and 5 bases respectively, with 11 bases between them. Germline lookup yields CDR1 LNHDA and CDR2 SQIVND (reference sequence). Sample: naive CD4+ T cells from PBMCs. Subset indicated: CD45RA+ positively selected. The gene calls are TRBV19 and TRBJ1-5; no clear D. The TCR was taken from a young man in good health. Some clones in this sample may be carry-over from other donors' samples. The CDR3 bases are TGTGCCAGTAGTATTAACGGTGGGGATCAGCCCCAGCATTTT. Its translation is CASSINGGDQPQHF.